A single sample gave rise to the 20 T cell receptor beta chains below, sequenced in a study of T cell responses to AZD1222 COVID-19 vaccine. Here immunoSEQ multiplex PCR was the method, and the copy in TCRdb shows in-frame clones only, minus some. The repertoire includes 100,000 to 150,000 clones, roughly 88% of them detected once, and roughly 8% sits in the top ten. Specimen: peripheral blood, collected on day 0 of AZD1222 vaccination. The receptors come from an adult in good health.

The J gene is TRBJ2-7, the V gene TRBV28; D not resolved. CDR3 length: 13 amino acids. The V end was cut by 3 bases, the J end by 5 bases, with 11 bases between. Germline CDR1 is MDHEN and CDR2 is SYDVKM. In nucleotides, the CDR3 is TGTGCCAGCAGTTTGATGTCCCCCAACGAGCAGTACTTC. Protein: CASSLMSPNEQYF.

Written as DNA, the CDR3 is TGCGCCAGCGCGAATCTAGCGGAAGCCACCAATGAGCAGTTCTTC. This encodes CASANLAEATNEQFF. The rearrangement joins TRBV5-1 to TRBJ2-1; 7 positions agree with TRBD2. This CDR3 is built from 15 residues. V lost 7 bases, J lost 6 bases, and 13 bases stayed unmatched. The V gene's germline CDR1 is SGHRS and CDR2 YFSETQ. Drawing the rest from reference TRBV5-1 and TRBJ2-1, the complete variable domain is KAGVTQTPRYLIKTRGQQVTLSCSPISGHRSVSWYQQTPGQGLQFLFEYFSETQRNKGNFPGRFSGRQFSNSRSEMNVSTLELGDSALYLCASANLAEATNEQFFGPGTRLTVL.

V is TRBV18 and J is TRBJ2-2; D might be TRBD1 (6 bases). V lost 4 bases to trimming and J lost 2 bases, with 11 bases between them. The CDR3 loop spans 15 amino acids. CDR1 is KGHSH and CDR2 is LQKENI in the germline V gene. The CDR3, as DNA: TGTGCCAGCTCACGAACAGGGACCAACACCGGGGAGCTGTTTTTT. It yields the protein CASSRTGTNTGELFF.

The chain couples TRBV3-1 (or the pseudogene TRBV3-2) to TRBJ2-5, with D possibly TRBD2 on 7 matching bases. The V gene's germline CDR1 is LGHDT and CDR2 YNNKEL (reference sequence). V gave up 3 bases and J gave up 4 bases, with 15 bases separating them. The CDR3 sequence is 15 residues long. The CDR3 DNA reads as TGTGCCAGCAGCCAGGGGCGGGGGCAGGGAGAGACCCAGTACTTC. Its protein product is CASSQGRGQGETQYF.

V and J are TRBV7-8 and TRBJ2-5; 10 bases map to TRBD2. The CDR3 extends over 16 amino acids. Looked up from germline, CDR1 is SGHVS and CDR2 is FQNEAQ. V shed 3 bases and J 5 bases; nucleotides not matched to a gene: 9. This CDR3 is CASSLRSGGAEETQYF. CDR3 sequence (DNA): TGTGCCAGCAGCTTGAGGAGCGGGGGGGCGGAGGAGACCCAGTACTTC.

This chain uses TRBV15 with TRBJ2-3; 10 bases agree with TRBD2. The V segment lost 1 base and the J segment 3 bases; nucleotides outside the gene matches: 7. Germline V CDR1 and CDR2: LNHNV, YYDKDF (reference sequence). This CDR3 has 17 residues. DNA for the CDR3: TGTGCCACCAGCAGAGGACGAGCGGGGGGGCCTACAGATACGCAGTATTTT. This encodes CATSRGRAGGPTDTQYF. Supplemented by reference TRBV15 and TRBJ2-3, the full variable domain reads DAMVIQNPRYQVTQFGKPVTLSCSQTLNHNVMYWYQQKSSQAPKLLFHYYDKDFNNEADTPDNFQSRRPNTSFCFLDIRSPGLGDTAMYLCATSRGRAGGPTDTQYFGPGTRLTVL.

This rearrangement joins TRBV7-2 to TRBJ1-1, with 9 bases lining up with TRBD1. The CDR3 length is 15 residues. Germline V gene sequence: CDR1 SGHTA, CDR2 FQGNSA. The J segment lost 3 bases and the V segment lost 1 base, leaving 3 bases of the junction unmatched. CDR3 in DNA: TGTGCCAGCAGCTTAGTGTGGACAGGGGACACTGAAGCTTTCTTT. It yields the protein CASSLVWTGDTEAFF.

CDR3 protein: CASSLGPTGGGYTF. CDR3 coding DNA: TGCGCCAGCAGCTTGGGACCTACGGGAGGAGGCTACACCTTC. This chain connects TRBV5-1 to TRBJ1-2, with D unclear. Trimming left V 0 bases short and J 8 bases short, with 14 bases between. This CDR3 has 14 amino acids. Germline V CDR1 and CDR2: SGHRS, YFSETQ.

This clone was counted a single time. V is TRBV9 and J is TRBJ2-7, with TRBD2 as a possible D gene (5 bases). The CDR3 covers 14 residues. Germline CDR1 reads SGDLS; CDR2 reads YYNGEE. The germline V and J ends were trimmed by 2 bases and 0 bases, with 9 bases remaining between them. CDR3 region: CASSVRRSSYEQYF. Written as DNA, the CDR3 is TGTGCCAGCAGCGTGCGGAGGAGCTCCTACGAGCAGTACTTC.

The chain carries TRBV11-3 and TRBJ2-1; D is possibly TRBD2 (5 bases). V lost 5 bases and J lost 8, with 22 bases in between. The CDR3 loop spans 16 amino acids. CDR1 SGHNT and CDR2 YENEEA come from the germline V gene. CDR3 sequence reads: CASSTHKLVPHDEQFF. The CDR3 coding sequence is TGTGCCAGCAGCACGCACAAACTAGTTCCTCATGATGAGCAGTTCTTC. Using reference TRBV11-3 and TRBJ2-1 for the parts outside the CDR3, the full variable domain is EAGVVQSPRYKIIEKKQPVAFWCNPISGHNTLYWYLQNLGQGPELLIRYENEEAVDDSQLPKDRFSAERLKGVDSTLKIQPAELGDSAVYLCASSTHKLVPHDEQFFGPGTRLTVL.

The gene calls are TRBV7-9 and TRBJ1-6; no definite D call. This CDR3 contains 18 residues. CDR1 and CDR2 from the germline V gene are SEHNR and FQNEAQ (reference sequence). Trimming pared 0 bases from V and 7 bases from J, leaving 19 bases between. The CDR3 sequence is CASSLALNGLSPNSPLHF. The CDR3 region has the DNA TGTGCCAGCAGCTTAGCGCTTAATGGCCTAAGCCCAAATTCACCCCTCCACTTT.

V and J are TRBV9 and TRBJ2-1; TRBD2 is a possible D gene (5 bases). In germline, CDR1 is SGDLS, CDR2 YYNGEE. Trimming stripped 1 base from V and 0 bases from J, with 14 bases between. This CDR3 contains 17 residues. CDR3 sequence: CASSVRGIQFSYNEQFF. The CDR3 nucleotides read TGTGCCAGCAGCGTAAGAGGGATCCAATTCTCCTACAATGAGCAGTTCTTC.

This clone was recorded once. The chain's CDR3 is CAWNRDAGNTIYF. CDR3 sequence (DNA): TGTGCCTGGAACAGGGATGCGGGAAACACCATATATTTT. V gene TRBV30 combines with J gene TRBJ1-3; maybe TRBD1 (6 bases). The CDR3 runs to 13 residues. Germline CDR1 GTSNPN, CDR2 SVGIG (reference sequence). Deletions cut 4 bases from V and 4 bases from J, with 11 bases between. The full variable domain, completed using reference TRBV30 and TRBJ1-3, is SQTIHQWPATLVQPVGSPLSLECTVEGTSNPNLYWYRQAAGRGLQLLFYSVGIGQISSEVPQNLSASRPQDRQFILSSKKLLLSDSGFYLCAWNRDAGNTIYFGEGSWLTVV.

The rearrangement uses TRBV3-1 (or the pseudogene TRBV3-2) and TRBJ2-3; 12 nucleotides agree with TRBD2. Germline V gene sequence: CDR1 LGHDT, CDR2 YNNKEL (reference sequence). This CDR3 is 15 amino acids long. Losses at the gene ends were 4 bases for V and 4 bases for J; bases not matched to a gene: 3. In DNA, the CDR3 is TGTGCCAGCAGCCTAACTAGCGGGAGGTCAGATACGCAGTATTTT. Translating gives CASSLTSGRSDTQYF.

This chain joins TRBV5-1 and TRBJ1-2; D not resolved. V lost 0 bases, J lost 0 bases, and 9 bases lay in between. This CDR3 comprises 15 residues. CDR1 is SGHRS and CDR2 is YFSETQ in the germline V gene. The CDR3: CASSLAVPSNYGYTF. CDR3 coding DNA: TGCGCCAGCAGCTTGGCCGTGCCTTCTAACTATGGCTACACCTTC.

The chain links TRBV5-8 to TRBJ2-7; 7 nucleotides agree with TRBD1. The CDR3 sequence is 16 residues long. V was clipped by 0 bases and J by 2 bases; unmatched bases: 8. Germline-derived CDR1 and CDR2 are SGHTS and YDEGEE. The CDR3 DNA is TGTGCCAGCAGCTTGGTGTCCGGACAGGTAACCTACGAGCAGTACTTC. Protein sequence: CASSLVSGQVTYEQYF.

Here the CDR3 DNA reads TGTGCCAGTAGTACCCCCATCACCACCGGGGAGCTGTTTTTT. Translating gives CASSTPITTGELFF. This chain links TRBV19 with TRBJ2-2; no clear D gene. The CDR3 has 14 amino acids. Trimming cost V 4 bases and J 4 bases, with 10 bases left between them. Germline V gene data show CDR1 as LNHDA and CDR2 as SQIVND (reference sequence).

The chain is built from TRBV28 and TRBJ1-5, with TRBD1 matching 9 bases. CDR3 length: 14 residues. The V gene end was trimmed by 4 bases and the J gene end by 6 bases; junction bases not matched to a gene: 4. Germline loops: CDR1 MDHEN, CDR2 SYDVKM. CDR3 in amino acids: CASSSGQGSQPQHF. The CDR3 nucleotides are TGTGCCAGCAGTTCGGGACAGGGATCTCAGCCCCAGCATTTT.

The chain combines TRBV29-1 with TRBJ1-4; D unresolved. This CDR3 has 11 amino acids. Germline V lookup: CDR1 SQVTM, CDR2 ANQGSEA. Trimming removed 7 bases at V and 7 bases at J, with 10 bases between. DNA for the CDR3: TGCAGCGGCGGGTCGGGTGAAAAACTGTTTTTT. The encoded protein is CSGGSGEKLFF.

This rearrangement joins TRBV19 to TRBJ1-2; no clear D. V dropped 1 base and J dropped 0 bases, with 12 bases sitting between them. Germline assignment: CDR1 LNHDA and CDR2 SQIVND (reference sequence). The length of the CDR3 is 16 residues. CDR3 sequence reads: CASSIVSALSNYGYTF. In DNA, the CDR3 is TGTGCCAGTAGTATAGTTTCGGCACTATCTAACTATGGCTACACCTTC. Full variable domain (missing parts from reference TRBV19 and TRBJ1-2): DGGITQSPKYLFRKEGQNVTLSCEQNLNHDAMYWYRQDPGQGLRLIYYSQIVNDFQKGDIAEGYSVSREKKESFPLTVTSAQKNPTAFYLCASSIVSALSNYGYTFGSGTRLTVV.